This TCR beta chain was sequenced for a study of shared clonotypes between healthy human individuals. Broader study findings: Sharing across four donors was highest in naive CD4 (roughly 5%) and lowest in memory CD8 (roughly 0.4%). It was the non-shared clonotypes that had lower generation probabilities than clonotypes shared by all four donors. Clonotype sharing among the donors was expected to vary with sequencing depth.

Profiling relied on immunoSEQ multiplex PCR, and the TCRdb table lists in-frame clones only, not all of them. The table has approximately 980,000 clones, over 60% seen once. About this clone: Its matching antigen is unknown.

There are 13 residues in the CDR3. The ends were cut back, 6 bases at V and 6 bases at J, with 11 bases in the middle. Germline V gene lookup returns CDR1 MRHNA and CDR2 SNTAGT. Caucasian adults residing in Nashville, Tennessee made up all the donors. Input material: memory CD4+ T cells sorted from blood. The subset denotes: CD45RA-negative fraction. The receptor was derived from a man between 18 and 35 years old in good health. J is TRBJ2-2 and V is TRBV6-4, with D perhaps TRBD2 (6 bases). In nucleotides, the CDR3 is TGTGCCAGCAGCTCGGACTATTCCGGGGAGCTGTTTTTT. Residues: CASSSDYSGELFF.